These T cell receptor beta chains were read from a single sample in a study of T cell responses to AZD1222 COVID-19 vaccine. Profiling relied on immunoSEQ multiplex PCR, and the TCRdb table lists in-frame clones only, not all of them. This table has some 170,000 clones, around 89% appearing once. The sequenced sample was peripheral blood, obtained 28 days after the second AZD1222 dose. Receptors originate from an adult who received the AZD1222 COVID-19 vaccine. Each CDR3 is given with its conserved first and last residue. Each record gives: CDR3 protein, V gene, J gene.

CAWGTGTAYGYTF	TRBV30	TRBJ1-2
CASSPQGGAVDTQYF	TRBV11-2	TRBJ2-3
CASSFLGGANTEAFF	TRBV5-6	TRBJ1-1
CSVAGGKDGYTF	TRBV29-1	TRBJ1-2
CASNPQMGRGTEAFF	TRBV6-5	TRBJ1-1
CASSLDDSQETQYF	TRBV5-1	TRBJ2-5
CASSLTTGRTPGELFF	TRBV7-3	TRBJ2-2
CASSIRTSQGAHRGQPQHF	TRBV19	TRBJ1-5
CASSPGTSLTDTQYF	TRBV3-1/TRBV3-2	TRBJ2-3
CASKGLGTEAFF	TRBV2	TRBJ1-1
CASSEGPNSPLHF	TRBV6-4	TRBJ1-6
CASSFQGSGYTF	TRBV3-1/TRBV3-2	TRBJ1-2
CASSLAPGQGSNEQYF	TRBV5-1	TRBJ2-7
CASSRKPLAPGELFF	TRBV4-1	TRBJ2-2
CASSPWTAGYEQYF	TRBV4-1	TRBJ2-7